These T cell receptor beta chains were read from a single sample in a study of CD8+ T cells in alopecia areata. Using immunoSEQ multiplex PCR, the repertoire was profiled, and TCRdb retains in-frame clones only, with some absent. The table includes approximately 170,000 clones, approximately 60% detected once. Material: CD4+ T cells sorted from blood, obtained at week 4, from a patient treated with tofacitinib. The origin of the receptors is a human donor with alopecia areata. The CDR3 runs from the conserved cysteine through the conserved F or W.

V: TRBV7-7; CDR3: CASSSSGTPTGELFF
V: TRBV11-2; CDR3: CASSLGLAGDHEQYF
V: TRBV19; CDR3: CASSSNSGGIYNEQFF
V: TRBV5-4; CDR3: CASSGGGGEETQYF
V: TRBV27; CDR3: CASSSQSNQPQHF
V: TRBV18; CDR3: CASSPSGSSNQPQHF
V: TRBV5-1; CDR3: CASSLTGGQYNEQFF
V: TRBV29-1; CDR3: CSVVAGGNYTF
V: TRBV7-9; CDR3: CASSFSGPGTDTQYF
V: TRBV30; CDR3: CAWSGTVGGTEAFF
V: TRBV25-1; CDR3: CASSEDRGYEQYF
V: TRBV29-1; CDR3: CSVAALGLAGASYNEQFF
V: TRBV6-5; CDR3: CASSNPLANAQFF
V: TRBV10-3; CDR3: CAISESGGIGQPQHF
V: TRBV30; CDR3: CAWNTGGGTDTQYF
V: TRBV29-1; CDR3: CSVEARGLAGSTDTQYF
V: TRBV29-1; CDR3: CSVGTGKNIQYF
V: TRBV29-1; CDR3: CSVTRLAGVTDTQYF
V: TRBV27; CDR3: CASSLRREYGYTF
V: TRBV15; CDR3: CATSRSYSGANVLTF
V: TRBV20-1; CDR3: CSPAPDTQYF
V: TRBV2; CDR3: CASGMDRAQETQYF
V: TRBV30; CDR3: CAWSVKALGEALYSNQPQHF
V: TRBV28; CDR3: CASSVRGGSGQPQHF
V: TRBV7-2; CDR3: CASSRDRGQYF
V: TRBV7-2; CDR3: CASSLLGTSYEQYF
V: TRBV10-3; CDR3: CATFRNTEAFF
V: TRBV29-1; CDR3: CSVGEETQYF
V: TRBV7-2; CDR3: CASSLAPGRATGYAF
V: TRBV9; CDR3: CASSPGGSYEQYF
V: TRBV30; CDR3: CAWSVGFYEQYF